Listed below are T cell receptor beta chains from one sample, sequenced in a study of regulatory dendritic cells for organ transplantation. The protocol was immunoSEQ multiplex PCR, while the TCRdb copy is restricted to in-frame clones and leaves out a portion. The table shows under 35,000 clones, with less than 85% occurring only once. Source material: naive CD8+ T cells from blood. The receptor set was obtained from a human donor in good health. Each CDR3 is given without its conserved first and last residue. Clone size is not always given. Where it is, it says once, few, many or a class for expanded clones.

>NA|TRBJ2-1|TRBV2
ASSEAGNDYNEQF
>NA|TRBJ2-2|TRBV11-2
ASSLGMTVNTGELF
>NA|TRBJ2-5|TRBV5-5
ASSLEEQETQY
>NA|TRBJ2-7|TRBV4-3
ASSQGLAGTYEQY
>few|TRBJ2-7|TRBV19
ASSRWDREGYEQY
>NA|TRBJ2-7|TRBV9
ASSDSYSYEQY
>few|TRBJ1-2|TRBV7-2
ASSFPHPRGRDYGYT
>once|TRBJ1-4|TRBV6-6
ASSTPGTVNEKLF
>few|TRBJ1-6|TRBV19
ASRTGDNSPLH
>NA|TRBJ2-7|TRBV7-8
ASSGRGSNYEQY
>NA|TRBJ2-3|TRBV9
ASSVEEQGGTDTQY
>NA|TRBJ1-1|TRBV27
ASSNRVRDTEAF
>NA|TRBJ2-2|TRBV12-5
ASAQGATGELF
>NA|TRBJ1-3|TRBV4-1
ASSYVGDTIY
>NA|TRBJ2-6|TRBV13
ASSLGRLESGANVLT
>once|TRBJ2-3|TRBV19
ASSGQGTFNTQY
>NA|TRBJ1-1|TRBV19
ASSIGQNTEAF
>once|TRBJ1-1|TRBV13
ASSLAGAYEAF
>NA|TRBJ2-1|TRBV7-3
ASSLMAGGDEQF
>NA|TRBJ2-7|TRBV6-5
ASSFSAVYEQY
>NA|TRBJ2-3|TRBV2
ASSEERGAHTDTQY
>NA|TRBJ2-2|TRBV9
ASSVPRQGGNTGELF
>NA|TRBJ1-1|TRBV6-5
ASSYSGVNTEAF
>NA|TRBJ2-2|TRBV7-8
ASSSIGELF
>few|TRBJ2-2|TRBV10-3
AILTVNTGELF
>NA|TRBJ2-2|TRBV4-2
ASSQDPFTGLNTGELF
>NA|TRBJ1-5|TRBV19
ATEQGYSNQPQH
>once|TRBJ1-1|TRBV9
ASSVPGQGLNTEAF
>NA|TRBJ1-1|TRBV19
ASWDRYTEAF
>once|TRBJ2-7|TRBV5-1
ASSLWSDSYEQY
>few|TRBJ1-4|TRBV2
ASSEAGGGEKLF
>few|TRBJ1-1|TRBV6-1
ASSSGSPNTEAF
>NA|TRBJ1-1|TRBV27
ASTKTGGNTEAF
>NA|TRBJ2-1|TRBV11-3
ASSSSPGSYNEQF
>NA|TRBJ1-4|TRBV19
ASSASVGQGEKLF
>once|TRBJ2-3|TRBV5-6
ASSFGGTSDSVYRY
>NA|TRBJ2-7|TRBV9
ASSAGTGGSYEQY